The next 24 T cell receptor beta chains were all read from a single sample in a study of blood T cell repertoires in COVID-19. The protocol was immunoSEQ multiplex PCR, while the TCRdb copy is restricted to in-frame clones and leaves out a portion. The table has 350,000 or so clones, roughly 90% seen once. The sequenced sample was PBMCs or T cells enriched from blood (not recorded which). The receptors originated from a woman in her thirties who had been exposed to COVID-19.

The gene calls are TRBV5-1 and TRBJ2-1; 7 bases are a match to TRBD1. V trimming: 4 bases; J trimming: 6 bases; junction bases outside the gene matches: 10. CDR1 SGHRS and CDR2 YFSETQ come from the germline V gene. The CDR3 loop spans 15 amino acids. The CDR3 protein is CASSAKTGSFNEQFF. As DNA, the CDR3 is TGCGCCAGCAGCGCCAAGACAGGGTCATTCAATGAGCAGTTCTTC.

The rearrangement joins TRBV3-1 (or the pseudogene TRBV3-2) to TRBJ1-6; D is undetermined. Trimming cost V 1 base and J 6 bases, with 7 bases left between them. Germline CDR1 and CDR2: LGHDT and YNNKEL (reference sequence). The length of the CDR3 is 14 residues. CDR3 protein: CASSQVSRNSPLHF. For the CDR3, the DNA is TGTGCCAGCAGCCAAGTATCCCGTAATTCACCCCTCCACTTT.

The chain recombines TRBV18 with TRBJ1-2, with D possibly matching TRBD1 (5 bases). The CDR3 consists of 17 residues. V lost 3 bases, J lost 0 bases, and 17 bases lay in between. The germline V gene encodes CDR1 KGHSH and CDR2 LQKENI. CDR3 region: CASSPSGVKEANYGYTF. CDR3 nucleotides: TGTGCCAGCTCACCGTCGGGGGTAAAAGAAGCTAACTATGGCTACACCTTC.

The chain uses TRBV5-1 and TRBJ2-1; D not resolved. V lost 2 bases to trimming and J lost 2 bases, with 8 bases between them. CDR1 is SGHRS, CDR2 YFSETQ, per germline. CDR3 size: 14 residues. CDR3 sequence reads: CASSFGSPYNEQFF. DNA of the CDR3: TGCGCCAGCAGCTTCGGGTCGCCCTACAATGAGCAGTTCTTC.

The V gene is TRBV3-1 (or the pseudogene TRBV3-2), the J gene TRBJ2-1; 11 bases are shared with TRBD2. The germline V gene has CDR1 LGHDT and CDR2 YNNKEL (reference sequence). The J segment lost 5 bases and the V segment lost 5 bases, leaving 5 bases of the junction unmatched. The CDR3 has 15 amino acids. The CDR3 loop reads CASSIRLAGNNEQFF. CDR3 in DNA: TGTGCCAGCAGCATCCGACTAGCGGGAAACAATGAGCAGTTCTTC.

CDR3: CASSLQGVQETQYF. Here the CDR3 DNA reads TGTGCCAGCTCCCTACAGGGGGTACAAGAGACCCAGTACTTC. V and J are TRBV18 and TRBJ2-5, with 8 bases lining up with TRBD1. This CDR3 spans 14 amino acids. V lost 6 bases and J lost 2; bases outside the gene matches: 5. Germline values: CDR1 KGHSH, CDR2 LQKENI.

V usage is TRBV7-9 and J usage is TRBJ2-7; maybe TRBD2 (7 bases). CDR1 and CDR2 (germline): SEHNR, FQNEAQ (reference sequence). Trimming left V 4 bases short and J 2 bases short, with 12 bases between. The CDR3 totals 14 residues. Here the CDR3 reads CASSSRGGPYEQYF. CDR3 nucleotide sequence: TGTGCCAGCAGCTCCAGGGGAGGGCCCTACGAGCAGTACTTC.

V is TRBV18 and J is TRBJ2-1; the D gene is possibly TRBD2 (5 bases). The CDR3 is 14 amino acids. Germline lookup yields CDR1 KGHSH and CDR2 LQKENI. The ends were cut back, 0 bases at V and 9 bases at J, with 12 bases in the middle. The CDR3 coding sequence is TGTGCCAGCTCACCACCCGCGGTTGAGGGTGAGCAGTTCTTC. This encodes CASSPPAVEGEQFF.

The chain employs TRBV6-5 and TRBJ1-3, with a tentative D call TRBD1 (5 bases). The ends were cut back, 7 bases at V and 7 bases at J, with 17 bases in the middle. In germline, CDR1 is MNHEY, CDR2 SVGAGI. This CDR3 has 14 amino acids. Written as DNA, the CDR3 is TGTGCCAGCACCACTGGGACTCCCGGGAACACCATATATTTT. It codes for CASTTGTPGNTIYF.

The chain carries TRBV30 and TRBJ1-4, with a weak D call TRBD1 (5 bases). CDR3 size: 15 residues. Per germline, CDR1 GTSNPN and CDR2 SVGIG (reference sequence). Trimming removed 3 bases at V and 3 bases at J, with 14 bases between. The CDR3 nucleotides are TGTGCCTGGAGCTCGGATTGGGGGGCTAATGAAAAACTGTTTTTT. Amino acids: CAWSSDWGANEKLFF.

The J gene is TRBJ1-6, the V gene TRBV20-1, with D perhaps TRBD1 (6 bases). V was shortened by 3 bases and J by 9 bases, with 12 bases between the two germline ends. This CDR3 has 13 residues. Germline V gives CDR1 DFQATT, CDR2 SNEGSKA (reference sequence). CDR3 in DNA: TGCAGTGCTAGTCCACAGGGCGGTTCACCCCTCCACTTT. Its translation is CSASPQGGSPLHF.

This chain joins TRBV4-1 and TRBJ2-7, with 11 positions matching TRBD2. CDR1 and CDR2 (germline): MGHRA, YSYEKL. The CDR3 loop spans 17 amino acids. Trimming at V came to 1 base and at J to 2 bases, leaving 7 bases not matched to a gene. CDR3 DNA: TGCGCCAGCAGCCAAGCGTACGGGACTAGCGGCCCCTACGAGCAGTACTTC. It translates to CASSQAYGTSGPYEQYF.

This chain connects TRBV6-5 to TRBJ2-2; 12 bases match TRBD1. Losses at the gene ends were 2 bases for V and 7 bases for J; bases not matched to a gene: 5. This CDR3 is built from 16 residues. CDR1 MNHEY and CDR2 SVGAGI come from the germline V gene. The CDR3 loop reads CASSYAGQGAGGELFF. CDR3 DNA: TGTGCCAGCAGTTACGCGGGACAGGGGGCTGGCGGGGAGCTGTTTTTT.

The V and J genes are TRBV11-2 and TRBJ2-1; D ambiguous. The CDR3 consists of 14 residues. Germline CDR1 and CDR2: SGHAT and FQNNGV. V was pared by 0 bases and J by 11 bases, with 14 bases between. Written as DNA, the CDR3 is TGTGCCAGCAGCTTAGATGGTGGCCCAGCGAAGCAGTTCTTC. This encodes CASSLDGGPAKQFF.

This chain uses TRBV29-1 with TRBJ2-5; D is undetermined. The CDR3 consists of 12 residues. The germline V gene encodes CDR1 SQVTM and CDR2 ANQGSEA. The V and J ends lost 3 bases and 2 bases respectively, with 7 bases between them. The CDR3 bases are TGCAGCGTTGAGCAGATACAAGAGACCCAGTACTTC. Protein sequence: CSVEQIQETQYF. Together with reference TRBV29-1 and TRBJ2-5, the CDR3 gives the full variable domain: SAVISQKPSRDICQRGTSLTIQCQVDSQVTMMFWYRQQPGQSLTLIATANQGSEATYESGFVIDKFPISRPNLTFSTLTVSNMSPEDSSIYLCSVEQIQETQYFGPGTRLLVL.

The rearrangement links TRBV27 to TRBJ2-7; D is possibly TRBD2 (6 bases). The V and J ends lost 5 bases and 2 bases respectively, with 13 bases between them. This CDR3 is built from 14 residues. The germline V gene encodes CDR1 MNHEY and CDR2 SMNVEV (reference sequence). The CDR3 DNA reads TGTGCCAGCAGTGGGAGGCGGAGGGCCTACGAGCAGTACTTC. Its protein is CASSGRRRAYEQYF.

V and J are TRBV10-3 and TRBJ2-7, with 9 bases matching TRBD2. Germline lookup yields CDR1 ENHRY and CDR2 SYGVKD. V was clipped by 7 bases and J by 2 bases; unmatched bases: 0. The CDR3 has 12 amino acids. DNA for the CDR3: TGTGCCATCACTAGCGGGACCTACGAGCAGTACTTC. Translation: CAITSGTYEQYF.

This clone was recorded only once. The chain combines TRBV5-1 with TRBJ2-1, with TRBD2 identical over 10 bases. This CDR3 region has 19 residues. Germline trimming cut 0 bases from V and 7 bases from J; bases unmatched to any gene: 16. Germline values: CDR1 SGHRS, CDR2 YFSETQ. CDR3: CASSLVAGQAGGPVNEQFF. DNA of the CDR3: TGCGCCAGCAGCTTGGTGGCAGGGCAAGCGGGAGGGCCGGTTAATGAGCAGTTCTTC.

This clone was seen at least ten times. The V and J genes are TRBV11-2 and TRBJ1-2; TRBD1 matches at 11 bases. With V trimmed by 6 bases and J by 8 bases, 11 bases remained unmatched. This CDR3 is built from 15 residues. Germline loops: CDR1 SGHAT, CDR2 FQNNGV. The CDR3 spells CASRDRGRPGQGYTF. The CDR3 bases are TGTGCCAGCAGGGACAGGGGGCGACCAGGGCAAGGCTACACCTTC.

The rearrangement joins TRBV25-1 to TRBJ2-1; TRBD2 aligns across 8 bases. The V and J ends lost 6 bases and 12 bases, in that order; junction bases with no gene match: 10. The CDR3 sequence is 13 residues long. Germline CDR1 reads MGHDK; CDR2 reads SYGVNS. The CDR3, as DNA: TGTGCCAGCAGGACGGGAGGGCCGACCTGGCAGTTCTTC. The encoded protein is CASRTGGPTWQFF.

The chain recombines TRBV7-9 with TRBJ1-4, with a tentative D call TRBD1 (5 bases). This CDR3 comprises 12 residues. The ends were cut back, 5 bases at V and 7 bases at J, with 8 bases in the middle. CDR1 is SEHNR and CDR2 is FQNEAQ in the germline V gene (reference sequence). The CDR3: CASSHDSEKLFF. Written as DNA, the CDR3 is TGTGCCAGCAGCCATGACAGTGAAAAACTGTTTTTT.

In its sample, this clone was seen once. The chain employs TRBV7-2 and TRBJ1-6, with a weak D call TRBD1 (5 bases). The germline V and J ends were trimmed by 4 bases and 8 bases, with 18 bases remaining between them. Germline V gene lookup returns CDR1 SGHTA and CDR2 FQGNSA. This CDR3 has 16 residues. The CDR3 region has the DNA TGTGCCAGCAGCTCCCTTGGAGGGGTATGGGATTCACCCCTCCACTTT. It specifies CASSSLGGVWDSPLHF.

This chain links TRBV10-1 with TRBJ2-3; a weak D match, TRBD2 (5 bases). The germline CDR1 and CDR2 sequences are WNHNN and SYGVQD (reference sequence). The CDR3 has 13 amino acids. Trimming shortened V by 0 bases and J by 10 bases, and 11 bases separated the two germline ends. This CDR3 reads CASSESTLGPQYF. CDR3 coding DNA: TGCGCCAGCAGTGAGTCGACACTAGGGCCGCAGTATTTT.

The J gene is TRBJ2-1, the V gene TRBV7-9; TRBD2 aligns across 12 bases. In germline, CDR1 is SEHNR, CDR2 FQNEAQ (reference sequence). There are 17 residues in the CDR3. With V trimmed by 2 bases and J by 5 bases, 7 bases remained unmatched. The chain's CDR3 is CASSLLRTSGTNNEQFF. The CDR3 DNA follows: TGTGCCAGCAGCTTACTCCGGACTAGCGGGACCAACAATGAGCAGTTCTTC.